The sequence of this T cell receptor (beta chain) was determined in a study of regulatory T cells in long-lasting Graves disease. As for this clonotype: Its antigen is currently unknown.

Assembly of TCR beta libraries relied on iRepertoire HTBI primers together with Arm-PCR of CDR3 regions. From the multiplex PCR reads, TCRdb called clonotypes with MiXCR, one entry per CDR3 protein. The sample holds hundreds of thousands of distinct CDR3 sequences, 15% to 20% seen once. Findings and limits, study-wide: Compared with new cases, persistent Graves' patients showed reduced TCR diversity.

Time point in this sample: newly diagnosed GD, antithyroid drugs for less than 3 months. PBMC RNA served as the TCR library source. CDR1 and CDR2 from the germline V gene are KGHDR and SFDVKD. This CDR3 is built from 14 residues. V shed 9 bases, J shed 6 bases, and the junction held 6 bases outside the gene matches. The genes are TRBV24-1 and TRBJ2-1; 11 nucleotides line up with TRBD1. The receptor's source is a female donor with Graves disease. Sequences were derived from peripheral blood mononuclear cells (PBMCs), sampled at new diagnosis, from a patient treated with antithyroid drugs. DNA for the CDR3: TGTGCCACCCGCGGACAGGGGGCGCCCAATGAGCAGTTCTTC. Its protein product is CATRGQGAPNEQFF.